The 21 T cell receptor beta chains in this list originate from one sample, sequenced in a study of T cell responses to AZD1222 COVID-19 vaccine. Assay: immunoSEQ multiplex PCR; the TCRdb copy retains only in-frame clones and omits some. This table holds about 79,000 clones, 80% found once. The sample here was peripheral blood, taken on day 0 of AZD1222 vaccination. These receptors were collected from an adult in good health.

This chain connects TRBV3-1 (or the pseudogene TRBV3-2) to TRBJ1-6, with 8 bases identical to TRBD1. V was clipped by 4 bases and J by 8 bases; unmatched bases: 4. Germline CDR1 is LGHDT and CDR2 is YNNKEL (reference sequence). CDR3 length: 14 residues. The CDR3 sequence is CASSPGGRHSPLHF. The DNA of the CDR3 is TGTGCCAGCAGCCCAGGGGGCAGGCATTCACCCCTCCACTTT.

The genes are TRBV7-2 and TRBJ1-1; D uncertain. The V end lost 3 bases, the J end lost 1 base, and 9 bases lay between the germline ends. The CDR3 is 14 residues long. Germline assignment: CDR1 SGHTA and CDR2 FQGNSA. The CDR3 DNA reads TGTGCCAGCAGCTTCGGGCAGACGAACACTGAAGCTTTCTTT. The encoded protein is CASSFGQTNTEAFF.

In nucleotides, the CDR3 is TGTGCCAGCAGCCGAGACAGGAACTATGGCTACACCTTC. It encodes CASSRDRNYGYTF. The V gene is TRBV7-2, the J gene TRBJ1-2; perhaps TRBD1 as D (6 bases). CDR3 length equals 13 residues. The germline V and J ends were trimmed by 5 bases and 2 bases, with 9 bases remaining between them. In germline, CDR1 is SGHTA, CDR2 FQGNSA. Combining the CDR3 with reference TRBV7-2 and TRBJ1-2 gives the whole variable domain GAGVSQSPSNKVTEKGKDVELRCDPISGHTALYWYRQSLGQGLEFLIYFQGNSAPDKSGLPSDRFSAERTGGSVSTLTIQRTQQEDSAVYLCASSRDRNYGYTFGSGTRLTVV.

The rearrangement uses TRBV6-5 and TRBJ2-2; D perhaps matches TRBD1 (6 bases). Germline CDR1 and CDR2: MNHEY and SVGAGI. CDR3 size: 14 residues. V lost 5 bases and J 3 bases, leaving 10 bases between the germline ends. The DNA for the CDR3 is TGTGCCAGCAGTCAACAGGGATACACCGGGGAGCTGTTTTTT. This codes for CASSQQGYTGELFF.

CDR3 coding DNA: TGTGCCAGCAGCACAGGGACTAGCGGGAGAGGCGAGCAGTTCTTC. Translating gives CASSTGTSGRGEQFF. This chain uses TRBV3-1 (or the pseudogene TRBV3-2) with TRBJ2-1; 14 positions match TRBD2. V trimming: 5 bases; J trimming: 10 bases; junction bases outside the gene matches: 7. The length of the CDR3 is 15 residues. Per germline, CDR1 LGHDT and CDR2 YNNKEL (reference sequence).

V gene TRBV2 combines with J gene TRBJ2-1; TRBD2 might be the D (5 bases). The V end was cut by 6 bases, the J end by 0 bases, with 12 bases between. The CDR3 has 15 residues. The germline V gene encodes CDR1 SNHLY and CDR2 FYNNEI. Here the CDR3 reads CASSVSGSSYNEQFF. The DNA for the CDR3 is TGTGCCAGCAGCGTCAGCGGAAGCTCCTACAATGAGCAGTTCTTC.

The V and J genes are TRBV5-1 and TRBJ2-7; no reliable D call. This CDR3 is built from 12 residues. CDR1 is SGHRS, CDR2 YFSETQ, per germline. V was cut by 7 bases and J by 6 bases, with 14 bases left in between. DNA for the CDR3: TGCGCCAGCCGATCGCTAAATGGCGAGCAGTACTTC. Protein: CASRSLNGEQYF.

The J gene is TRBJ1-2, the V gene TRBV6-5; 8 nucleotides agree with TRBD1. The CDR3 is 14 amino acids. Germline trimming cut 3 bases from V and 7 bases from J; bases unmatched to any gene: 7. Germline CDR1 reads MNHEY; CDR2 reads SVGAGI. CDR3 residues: CASSYSDRGTGYTF. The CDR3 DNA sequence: TGTGCCAGCAGTTATTCCGACAGGGGTACTGGCTACACCTTC.

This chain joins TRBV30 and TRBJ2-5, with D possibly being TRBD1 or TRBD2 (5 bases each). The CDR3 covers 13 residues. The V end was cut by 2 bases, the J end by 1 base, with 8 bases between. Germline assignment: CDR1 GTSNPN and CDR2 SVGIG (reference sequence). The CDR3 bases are TGTGCCTGGAGTTGGGGGATCCAAGAGACCCAGTACTTC. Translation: CAWSWGIQETQYF.

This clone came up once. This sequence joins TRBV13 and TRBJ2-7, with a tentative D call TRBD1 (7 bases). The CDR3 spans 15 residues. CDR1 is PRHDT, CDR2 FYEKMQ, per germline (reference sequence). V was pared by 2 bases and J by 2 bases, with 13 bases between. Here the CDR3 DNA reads TGTGCCAGCAGCTTAAAGGAGGGGGCGACCTACGAGCAGTACTTC. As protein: CASSLKEGATYEQYF.

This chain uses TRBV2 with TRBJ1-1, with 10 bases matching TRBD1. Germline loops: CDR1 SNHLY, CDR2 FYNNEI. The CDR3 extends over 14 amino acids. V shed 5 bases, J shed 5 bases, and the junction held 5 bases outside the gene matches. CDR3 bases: TGTGCCAGCAGTAGGGGACAGGGGAGTACTGAAGCTTTCTTT. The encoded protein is CASSRGQGSTEAFF.

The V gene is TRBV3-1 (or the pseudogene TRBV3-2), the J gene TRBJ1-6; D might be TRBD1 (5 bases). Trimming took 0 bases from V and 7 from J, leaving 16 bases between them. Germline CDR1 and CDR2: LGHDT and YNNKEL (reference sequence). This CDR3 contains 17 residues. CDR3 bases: TGTGCCAGCAGCCAAGATTGGGGCGAACTTAGAAATTCACCCCTCCACTTT. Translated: CASSQDWGELRNSPLHF.

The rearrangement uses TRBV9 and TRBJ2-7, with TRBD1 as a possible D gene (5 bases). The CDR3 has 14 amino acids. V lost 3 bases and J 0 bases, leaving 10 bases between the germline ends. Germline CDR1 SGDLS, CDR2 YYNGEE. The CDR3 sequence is CASSGPTDSYEQYF. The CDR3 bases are TGTGCCAGCAGCGGACCGACAGACTCCTACGAGCAGTACTTC.

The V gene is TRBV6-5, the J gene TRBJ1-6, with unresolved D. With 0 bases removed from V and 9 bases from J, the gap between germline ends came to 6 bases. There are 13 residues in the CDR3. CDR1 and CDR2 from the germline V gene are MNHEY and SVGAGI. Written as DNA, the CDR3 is TGTGCCAGCAGTTACTCTAGGAGTTCACCCCTCCACTTT. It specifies CASSYSRSSPLHF.

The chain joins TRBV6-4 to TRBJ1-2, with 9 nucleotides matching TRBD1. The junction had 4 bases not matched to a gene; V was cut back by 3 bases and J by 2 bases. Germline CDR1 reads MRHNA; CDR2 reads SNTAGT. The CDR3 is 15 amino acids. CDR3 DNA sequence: TGTGCCAGCAGTGAAACCGGGACAGGGAACTATGGCTACACCTTC. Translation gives CASSETGTGNYGYTF.

The CDR3 protein is CASEGNTYEQYF. Here the CDR3 DNA reads TGTGCCAGCGAAGGAAATACCTACGAGCAGTACTTC. The V call is TRBV2, the J call TRBJ2-7; unclear D gene. CDR3 length: 12 amino acids. The germline gives CDR1 SNHLY, CDR2 FYNNEI. V dropped 8 bases and J dropped 2 bases, with 10 bases sitting between them.

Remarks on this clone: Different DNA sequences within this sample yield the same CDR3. The CDR3 sequence: CASSPGGPNTEAFF. DNA for the CDR3: TGCGCCAGCAGCCCCGGAGGGCCGAACACTGAAGCTTTCTTT. The chain uses TRBV5-1 and TRBJ1-1; the D is unclear. Germline-derived CDR1 and CDR2 are SGHRS and YFSETQ. Trimming left V 4 bases short and J 1 base short, with 11 bases between. CDR3 length: 14 residues.

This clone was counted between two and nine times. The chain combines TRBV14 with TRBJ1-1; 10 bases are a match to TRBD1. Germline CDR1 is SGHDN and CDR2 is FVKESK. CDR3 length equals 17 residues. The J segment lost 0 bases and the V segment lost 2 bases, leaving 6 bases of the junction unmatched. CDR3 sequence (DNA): TGTGCCAGCAGCCAACGACAGGGGGCGAGGATGAACACTGAAGCTTTCTTT. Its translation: CASSQRQGARMNTEAFF.

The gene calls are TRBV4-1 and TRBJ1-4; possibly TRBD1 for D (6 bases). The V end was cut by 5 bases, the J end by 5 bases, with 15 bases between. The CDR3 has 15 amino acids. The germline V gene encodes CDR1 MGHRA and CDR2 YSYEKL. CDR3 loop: CASSKGDGRNEKLFF. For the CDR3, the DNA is TGCGCCAGCAGCAAGGGGGACGGAAGGAATGAAAAACTGTTTTTT.

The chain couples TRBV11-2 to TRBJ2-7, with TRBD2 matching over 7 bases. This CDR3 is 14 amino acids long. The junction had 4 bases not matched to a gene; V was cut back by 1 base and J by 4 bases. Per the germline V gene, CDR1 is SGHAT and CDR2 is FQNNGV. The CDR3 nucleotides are TGTGCCAGCAGCTTAGGTCAGGGAGGGTACGAGCAGTACTTC. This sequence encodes CASSLGQGGYEQYF.

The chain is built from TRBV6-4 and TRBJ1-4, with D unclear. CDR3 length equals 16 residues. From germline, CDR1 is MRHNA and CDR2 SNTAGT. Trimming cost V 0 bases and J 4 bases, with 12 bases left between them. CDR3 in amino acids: CASSDSGKEDNEKLFF. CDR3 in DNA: TGTGCCAGCAGTGACTCAGGCAAGGAAGATAATGAAAAACTGTTTTTT.